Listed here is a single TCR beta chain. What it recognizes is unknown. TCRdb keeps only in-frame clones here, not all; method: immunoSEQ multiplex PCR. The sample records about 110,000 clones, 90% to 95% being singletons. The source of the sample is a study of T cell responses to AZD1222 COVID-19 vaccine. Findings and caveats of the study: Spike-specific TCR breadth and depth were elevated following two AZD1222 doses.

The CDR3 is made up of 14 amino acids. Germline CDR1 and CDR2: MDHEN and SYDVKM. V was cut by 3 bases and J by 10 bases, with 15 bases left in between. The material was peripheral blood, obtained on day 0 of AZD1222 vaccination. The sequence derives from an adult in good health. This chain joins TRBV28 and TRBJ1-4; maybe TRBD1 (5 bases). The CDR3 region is CASSLSGTSGKLFF. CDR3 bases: TGTGCCAGCAGTTTGTCGGGGACCTCCGGAAAACTGTTTTTT.